This TCR beta chain was identified during a study of shared clonotypes between healthy human individuals. Overall study results and limits: Naive subsets generally had larger estimated richness than memory subsets. For naive CD4 cells, roughly 5% of clonotypes were shared across four donors. The sampled material consisted only of blood, and tissue repertoires are likely to differ.

Researchers partitioned CD4+ cells into CD45RA+ naive and CD45RA-negative memory subsets. Germline-derived CDR1 and CDR2 are SGHRS and YFSETQ. The CDR3 is 16 residues long. V was shortened by 2 bases and J by 3 bases, with 14 bases between the two germline ends. Here immunoSEQ multiplex PCR was the method, and the copy in TCRdb shows in-frame clones only, minus some. The sample consists of 150,000 to 200,000 clones, 66% of them appearing once. Notes on this clone: Its antigen is not known.

The origin of this receptor is a man aged 30 to 45 in good health. Material: memory CD4+ T cells sorted from blood. Subset reported: CD45RA-negative fraction. The rearrangement joins TRBV5-1 to TRBJ2-2, with TRBD1 as a possible D gene (5 bases). The CDR3 bases are TGCGCCAGCAGCTTAAGGGGTGCGACCTACACCGGGGAGCTGTTTTTT. Protein product: CASSLRGATYTGELFF.